The clone carrying this T cell receptor beta chain is a singleton in its sample. The antigen remains unidentified. The record originates from a study of blood T cell dynamics during melanoma immunotherapy. Study-wide context: Metastatic melanoma patients received first-line pembrolizumab or nivolumab plus ipilimumab.

Profiling relied on immunoSEQ multiplex PCR, and the TCRdb table lists in-frame clones only, not all of them. The profile shows about 16,000 clones, about nine tenths of them singletons. Germline V lookup: CDR1 MNHNY, CDR2 SVGAGI (reference sequence). With V trimmed by 7 bases and J by 9 bases, 7 bases remained unmatched. There are 14 residues in the CDR3. Study results and limitations: At W3, later disease-control patients showed bifurcated PBMC repertoire changes, unlike progressors.

Specified time point: pre-treatment baseline. Disease control meant complete response, partial response or stable disease at 12 weeks. No patient had earlier systemic cancer treatment, concurrent immunosuppressants, or another active cancer. The TCR sequence derives from a human donor with melanoma. Sequencing was performed on blood, taken from a patient treated with checkpoint blockade. The chain combines TRBV6-6 with TRBJ2-1; 12 positions agree with TRBD2. The CDR3 DNA reads as TGTGCCAGCACTTCGACTAGCGGGAGACGTGAGCAGTTCTTC. As protein: CASTSTSGRREQFF.